Presented here are 4 T cell receptor beta chains from one specimen sequenced in a study of cytomegalovirus exposure and HLA in healthy donors. In the PCR, 60 Vbeta and 13 Jbeta primers were used. Here immunoSEQ multiplex PCR was the method, and the copy in TCRdb shows in-frame clones only, minus some. Here the sample spans roughly 290,000 clones, around nine tenths being singletons. The specimen was PBMCs. The receptors originated from a woman aged 18-29 years in good health and CMV-seronegative.

CDR3 in DNA: TGTGCCAGCAGCTTAGGGCGGCCTGTTGATTCACCCCTCCACTTT. Its protein is CASSLGRPVDSPLHF. This chain connects TRBV11-2 to TRBJ1-6; the D is unclear. Germline V lookup: CDR1 SGHAT, CDR2 FQNNGV. The CDR3 is made up of 15 amino acids. V lost 1 base to trimming and J lost 8 bases, with 12 bases between them.

V and J are TRBV5-1 and TRBJ2-2; a possible D gene is TRBD1 (6 bases). Trimming took 0 bases from V and 6 from J, leaving 9 bases between them. CDR1 SGHRS and CDR2 YFSETQ come from the germline V gene. The CDR3 runs 14 residues. DNA of the CDR3: TGCGCCAGCAGCTTGGACAGGGTCGCCGGGGAGCTGTTTTTT. This sequence encodes CASSLDRVAGELFF.

The chain combines TRBV6-6 with TRBJ2-5; 7 nucleotides agree with TRBD2. Germline values: CDR1 MNHNY, CDR2 SVGAGI (reference sequence). CDR3 length: 15 residues. J was trimmed by 1 base and V by 8 bases; bases with no gene match: 10. In DNA, the CDR3 is TGTGCCAGCCGGGGAGGGTTTACGGTCCAAGAGACCCAGTACTTC. It codes for CASRGGFTVQETQYF.

This clone has a single count. The chain combines TRBV6-5 with TRBJ2-3; 11 bases fit TRBD2. J gave up 1 base and V 4 bases, and 1 base lay outside the gene matches. Germline loops: CDR1 MNHEY, CDR2 SVGAGI. CDR3 length: 15 amino acids. The CDR3 nucleotides read TGTGCCAGCAGTTTTAGCGGGGGGGGCACAGATACGCAGTATTTT. This encodes CASSFSGGGTDTQYF.